Below, 26 T cell receptor beta chains from the same sample are listed, as sequenced in a study of shared clonotypes between healthy human individuals. Here immunoSEQ multiplex PCR was the method, and the copy in TCRdb shows in-frame clones only, minus some. This table holds 2 million to 3 million clones, more than 85% found once. Sample: naive CD4+ T cells from PBMCs. Subset here: CD45RA+ positively selected. Receptors were obtained from a man aged 18 to 29 in good health. Some clones in this sample may be carry-over from other donors' samples.

The chain has TRBV5-5 and TRBJ1-5; 10 positions match TRBD1. This CDR3 has 15 residues. Germline CDR1 reads SGHKS; CDR2 reads YYEKEE (reference sequence). Trimming removed 4 bases from V and 3 bases from J; junction bases left unmatched: 4. CDR3 residues: CASSRTGGDNQPQHF. As DNA, the CDR3 is TGTGCCAGCAGCCGGACAGGGGGTGACAATCAGCCCCAGCATTTT.

V usage is TRBV2 and J usage is TRBJ1-2; the D gene is possibly TRBD1 (5 bases). CDR1 SNHLY and CDR2 FYNNEI come from the germline V gene. V was pared by 2 bases and J by 13 bases, with 8 bases between. This CDR3 region has 10 residues. Here the CDR3 reads CASSESTGTF. The CDR3 bases are TGTGCCAGCAGTGAAAGTACAGGCACCTTC.

Here the CDR3 DNA reads TGCGCCAGCAGCGTAGGAGGGACCATTAACACTGAAGCTTTCTTT. This sequence encodes CASSVGGTINTEAFF. The chain employs TRBV5-1 and TRBJ1-1; possible D gene TRBD1, 5 bases. Per germline, CDR1 SGHRS and CDR2 YFSETQ. The CDR3 has 15 residues. Trimming removed 4 bases at V and 2 bases at J, with 15 bases between.

The chain links TRBV18 to TRBJ2-7; D is unclear. In germline, CDR1 is KGHSH, CDR2 LQKENI. V lost 3 bases, J lost 4 bases, and 13 bases lay in between. The CDR3 is made up of 14 amino acids. CDR3 loop: CASSPRLGRYEQYF. The DNA for the CDR3 is TGTGCCAGCTCACCGCGATTAGGTCGATACGAGCAGTACTTC.

The chain employs TRBV28 and TRBJ1-1; D is unclear. CDR1 is MDHEN and CDR2 is SYDVKM in the germline V gene. The CDR3 loop spans 14 amino acids. The germline V and J ends were trimmed by 2 bases and 1 base, with 8 bases remaining between them. In DNA, the CDR3 is TGTGCCAGCAGTTTAATCGCCCCGAACACTGAAGCTTTCTTT. Translated, it gives CASSLIAPNTEAFF.

The chain recombines TRBV28 with TRBJ2-7; D is perhaps TRBD2 (6 bases). The CDR3 extends over 16 amino acids. Germline CDR1 is MDHEN and CDR2 is SYDVKM. The ends were cut back, 3 bases at V and 3 bases at J, with 18 bases in the middle. The CDR3 sequence is CASSFTYRGLSYEQYF. The CDR3 DNA reads TGTGCCAGCAGTTTTACCTACCGGGGACTTAGCTACGAGCAGTACTTC.

This clone was observed once. V and J are TRBV7-2 and TRBJ2-6; the match to TRBD2 covers 11 bases. V lost 5 bases to trimming and J lost 0 bases; unmatched junction nucleotides: 9. Germline CDR1 is SGHTA and CDR2 is FQGNSA. This CDR3 region has 19 residues. The CDR3 sequence is CASSGTSGGISSGANVLTF. CDR3 nucleotides: TGTGCCAGCAGCGGAACTAGCGGGGGAATCAGCTCTGGGGCCAACGTCCTGACTTTC.

With regard to this clone: The same CDR3 can be traced to other DNA sequences in this sample. The chain employs TRBV28 and TRBJ2-7, with TRBD2 matching over 9 bases. The V gene's germline CDR1 is MDHEN and CDR2 SYDVKM. Trimming removed 3 bases from V and 4 bases from J; junction bases left unmatched: 4. This CDR3 has 14 residues. CDR3 DNA sequence: TGTGCCAGCAGTTTTGGCGGGAGGGCTTACGAGCAGTACTTC. It yields the protein CASSFGGRAYEQYF.

V and J are TRBV5-4 and TRBJ1-2; D is ambiguous. V lost 4 bases, J lost 5 bases, and 18 bases lay in between. The CDR3 loop spans 15 amino acids. In germline, CDR1 is SGHNT, CDR2 YYREEE (reference sequence). The CDR3 DNA reads TGTGCCAGCAGCGGCACGGCAGCTATCAAATATGGCTACACCTTC. It translates to CASSGTAAIKYGYTF. The entire variable domain, with the rest obtained from reference TRBV5-4 and TRBJ1-2, is as follows: ETGVTQSPTHLIKTRGQQVTLRCSSQSGHNTVSWYQQALGQGPQFIFQYYREEENGRGNFPPRFSGLQFPNYSSELNVNALELDDSALYLCASSGTAAIKYGYTFGSGTRLTVV.

The chain carries TRBV6-5 and TRBJ1-1; no clear D. The V gene's germline CDR1 is MNHEY and CDR2 SVGAGI. Trimming removed 5 bases from V and 1 base from J, with 5 bases in between. The CDR3 has 12 residues. The CDR3, as DNA: TGTGCCAGCAGTACGGGGAACACTGAAGCTTTCTTT. Amino acids: CASSTGNTEAFF.

The chain joins TRBV5-1 to TRBJ2-1; 8 bases fit TRBD2. The V gene end was trimmed by 6 bases and the J gene end by 3 bases; junction bases not matched to a gene: 2. There are 13 residues in the CDR3. Germline CDR1 is SGHRS and CDR2 is YFSETQ. The CDR3 coding sequence is TGCGCCAGCAATAGCGGGAACTACAATGAGCAGTTCTTC. Residues: CASNSGNYNEQFF.

The V gene is TRBV18, the J gene TRBJ2-3; D could derive from TRBD1 or TRBD2 (5 bases each). The CDR3 is made up of 18 amino acids. With 3 bases removed from V and 0 bases from J, the gap between germline ends came to 19 bases. Germline V lookup: CDR1 KGHSH, CDR2 LQKENI. The CDR3 sequence is CASSPNLGVIDSTDTQYF. The CDR3 DNA reads as TGTGCCAGCTCACCGAATTTGGGGGTCATCGATAGCACAGATACGCAGTATTTT.

J is TRBJ2-1 and V is TRBV5-5, with a tentative D call TRBD2 (5 bases). Germline V gives CDR1 SGHKS, CDR2 YYEKEE (reference sequence). The CDR3 covers 16 residues. V shed 0 bases and J shed 1 base, with 11 bases lying between them. Here the CDR3 reads CASSLGLALSYNEQFF. The CDR3, as DNA: TGTGCCAGCAGCTTGGGGCTAGCCCTATCCTACAATGAGCAGTTCTTC.

The chain joins TRBV5-6 to TRBJ1-5; unclear D gene. Trimming stripped 4 bases from V and 4 bases from J, with 12 bases between. The CDR3 sequence is 14 residues long. Germline V gene lookup returns CDR1 SGHDT and CDR2 YYEEEE. The CDR3 nucleotides are TGTGCCAGCAGCCGGATAAGCGGTAATCAGCCCCAGCATTTT. This encodes CASSRISGNQPQHF.

V is TRBV11-3 and J is TRBJ2-1, with 15 bases identical to TRBD2. The CDR3 contains 14 residues. V lost 3 bases, J lost 11 bases, and 2 bases stayed unmatched. Germline CDR1 SGHNT, CDR2 YENEEA. CDR3 coding DNA: TGTGCCAGCAGCTTGGGGACTAGCGGGAGGCAGCAGTTCTTC. Translation gives CASSLGTSGRQQFF. Based on the CDR3 plus reference TRBV11-3 and TRBJ2-1, the full variable domain is EAGVVQSPRYKIIEKKQPVAFWCNPISGHNTLYWYLQNLGQGPELLIRYENEEAVDDSQLPKDRFSAERLKGVDSTLKIQPAELGDSAVYLCASSLGTSGRQQFFGPGTRLTVL.

V gene TRBV5-4 combines with J gene TRBJ2-3; 8 bases align to TRBD1. In germline, CDR1 is SGHNT, CDR2 YYREEE (reference sequence). V shed 0 bases, J shed 6 bases, and the junction held 18 bases outside the gene matches. The CDR3 is made up of 19 amino acids. Written as DNA, the CDR3 is TGTGCCAGCAGCTTGGCCCTAGGGTCGGACAGGGAAAGTCTCGATACGCAGTATTTT. Residues: CASSLALGSDRESLDTQYF.

A single count supports this clone. The CDR3 DNA is TGTGCCAGCAGACCCCTGGATAACCAAGAGACCCAGTACTTC. It codes for CASRPLDNQETQYF. The gene calls are TRBV27 and TRBJ2-5; D is unclear. The length of the CDR3 is 14 residues. Germline V gene lookup returns CDR1 MNHEY and CDR2 SMNVEV (reference sequence). Between the trimmed V and J ends, which lost 6 bases and 0 bases, there was a span of 11 bases.

V is TRBV28 and J is TRBJ2-7; TRBD2 aligns across 8 bases. Germline CDR1 MDHEN, CDR2 SYDVKM. CDR3 length: 14 amino acids. V was pared by 7 bases and J by 3 bases, with 8 bases of the junction left unmatched. CDR3 amino acids: CASTPSGSVYEQYF. CDR3 bases: TGTGCCAGCACCCCCAGCGGGAGTGTCTACGAGCAGTACTTC.

On this clone: A read error may produce the germline difference seen at one junction end. This chain uses TRBV7-9 with TRBJ1-2, with D perhaps matching TRBD1 (6 bases). Germline assignment: CDR1 SEHNR and CDR2 FQNEAQ (reference sequence). This CDR3 region has 11 residues. This CDR3 reads CASSSELTGEF. The CDR3 bases are TGTGCCAGCAGCTCGGAACTGACAGGAGAATTC.

In this sample, this clone turned up once. The V and J genes are TRBV6-5 and TRBJ1-4; D is unresolved. This CDR3 spans 14 amino acids. Between the trimmed V and J ends, which lost 5 bases and 5 bases, there was a span of 12 bases. Germline V gene sequence: CDR1 MNHEY, CDR2 SVGAGI. The CDR3 sequence: CASSTRTTNEKLFF. Here the CDR3 DNA reads TGTGCCAGCAGTACCCGGACTACCAATGAAAAACTGTTTTTT.

The chain employs TRBV28 and TRBJ1-3, with TRBD1 as a possible D gene (5 bases). The CDR3 has 14 residues. Germline V gene sequence: CDR1 MDHEN, CDR2 SYDVKM. V was trimmed by 7 bases and J by 0 bases, leaving 10 bases between them. The CDR3 loop is CASNTRDSGNTIYF. DNA of the CDR3: TGTGCCAGCAACACCAGGGACTCTGGAAACACCATATATTTT.

V and J are TRBV6-4 and TRBJ2-7; D uncertain. The CDR3 extends over 13 amino acids. Between the trimmed V and J ends, which lost 0 bases and 1 base, there was a span of 4 bases. The germline gives CDR1 MRHNA, CDR2 SNTAGT. CDR3 in DNA: TGTGCCAGCAGTGACTCACTTTCCTACGAGCAGTACTTC. It specifies CASSDSLSYEQYF.

The CDR3 DNA reads as TGTGCCAGCAGCTCCGCTAGGAGCTCCTACGAGCAGTACTTC. It is translated as CASSSARSSYEQYF. The chain uses TRBV5-4 and TRBJ2-7; D uncertain. V was trimmed by 3 bases and J by 0 bases, leaving 10 bases between them. This CDR3 is 14 amino acids long. Germline CDR1 SGHNT, CDR2 YYREEE (reference sequence).

This chain uses TRBV5-1 with TRBJ2-3; TRBD2 aligns across 7 bases. In germline, CDR1 is SGHRS, CDR2 YFSETQ. CDR3 length: 15 amino acids. Losses at the gene ends were 4 bases for V and 5 bases for J; bases not matched to a gene: 10. This chain's CDR3 is CASSVGLDRRDTQYF. Here the CDR3 DNA reads TGCGCCAGCAGCGTCGGACTAGACCGGAGAGATACGCAGTATTTT.

This chain links TRBV11-2 with TRBJ2-3; D is ambiguous. V lost 4 bases, J lost 4 bases, and 6 bases lay in between. Per germline, CDR1 SGHAT and CDR2 FQNNGV. The CDR3 is made up of 12 amino acids. The CDR3 reads CASSSTSDTQYF. CDR3 coding DNA: TGTGCCAGCAGCTCGACTTCAGATACGCAGTATTTT.

The chain employs TRBV11-2 and TRBJ1-3, with D possibly matching TRBD1 (5 bases). V lost 7 bases to trimming and J lost 0 bases, with 7 bases between them. CDR1 and CDR2 from the germline V gene are SGHAT and FQNNGV. The CDR3 has 13 amino acids. The CDR3 bases are TGTGCCAGCAACCAGGGCTCTGGAAACACCATATATTTT. Amino acid sequence: CASNQGSGNTIYF.